These 9 T cell receptor beta chains were all obtained from the same sample, sequenced in a study of T-cell memory formation after mild COVID-19. TCRdb reanalysed the 5' RACE reads using MiXCR and keeps one entry per CDR3 protein. Of some 130,000 distinct CDR3 sequences listed, about a sixth were seen once; the top ten hold about 14%. Sequencing was carried out using PBMCs or a T cell subset sorted from them (not recorded which). These receptor sequences come from an adult woman who had mild COVID-19 (a few samples of this study predate the infection). Cell type and time point are not known.

The CDR3 DNA follows: TGTGCCAGCAGTTTACCGGGGATCTCCTACAATGAGCAGTTCTTC. Its protein product is CASSLPGISYNEQFF. This chain links TRBV12-3 or TRBV12-4 with TRBJ2-1, with D maybe TRBD2 (5 bases). V was cut by 2 bases and J by 0 bases, with 8 bases left in between. The CDR3 is 15 amino acids.

For the CDR3, the DNA is TGTGCCACCAGTGATAGTGACAGCCACTACAATGAGCAGTTCTTC. It is translated as CATSDSDSHYNEQFF. The genes are TRBV24-1 and TRBJ2-1, with D tentatively TRBD1 (5 bases). CDR1 KGHDR and CDR2 SFDVKD come from the germline V gene. This CDR3 has 15 amino acids. Deletions cut 3 bases from V and 3 bases from J, with 11 bases between.

In its sample, this clonotype was seen a few times. The rearrangement joins TRBV6-6 to TRBJ2-7; TRBD2 matches at 7 bases. The CDR3 has 14 amino acids. Germline CDR1 reads MNHNY; CDR2 reads SVGAGI (reference sequence). The V and J ends lost 2 bases and 4 bases, in that order; junction bases with no gene match: 5. This CDR3 is CASSYAAGEYEQYF. DNA of the CDR3: TGTGCCAGCAGTTACGCTGCGGGGGAGTACGAGCAGTACTTC.

This clonotype was recorded a few times. The chain joins TRBV9 to TRBJ1-3; 7 nucleotides line up with TRBD1. J was trimmed by 0 bases and V by 5 bases; bases with no gene match: 8. In germline, CDR1 is SGDLS, CDR2 YYNGEE. The CDR3 contains 16 residues. The CDR3 loop is CASSLRGQHSGNTIYF. As DNA, the CDR3 is TGTGCCAGCAGTCTACGGGGACAGCACTCTGGAAACACCATATATTTT. The entire variable domain, with the rest obtained from reference TRBV9 and TRBJ1-3, is as follows: DSGVTQTPKHLITATGQRVTLRCSPRSGDLSVYWYQQSLDQGLQFLIQYYNGEERAKGNILERFSAQQFPDLHSELNLSSLELGDSALYFCASSLRGQHSGNTIYFGEGSWLTVV.

The J gene is TRBJ2-7, the V gene TRBV12-3 or TRBV12-4; D may correspond to TRBD1 or TRBD2 (5 bases each). The CDR3 sequence is 16 residues long. Trimming took off 5 bases at V and 4 bases at J, with 21 bases between the two ends. CDR3 in DNA: TGTGCCAGCAGTCCCGGGGACGCTAAACCCTCTTACGAGCAGTACTTC. It translates to CASSPGDAKPSYEQYF.

This chain joins TRBV29-1 and TRBJ2-3, with D tentatively TRBD1 (5 bases). Trimming stripped 7 bases from V and 5 bases from J, with 16 bases between. This CDR3 has 13 residues. Germline CDR1 is SQVTM and CDR2 is ANQGSEA. CDR3 coding DNA: TGCAGCGGGAACCCGGCAGGGCGAGATACGCAGTATTTT. Its translation is CSGNPAGRDTQYF.

This clonotype was picked up a small number of times. This chain connects TRBV5-5 to TRBJ2-7; D is unresolved. The CDR3 covers 13 residues. The germline V and J ends were trimmed by 3 bases and 4 bases, with 11 bases remaining between them. The V gene's germline CDR1 is SGHKS and CDR2 YYEKEE (reference sequence). CDR3 DNA sequence: TGTGCCAGCAGCTCAGGCTCGGGTTACGAGCAGTACTTC. Encoded protein: CASSSGSGYEQYF.

The rearrangement joins TRBV9 to TRBJ2-3; D unresolved. The CDR3 contains 12 residues. The V gene lost 3 bases and the J gene lost 7 bases, with 9 bases spanning the gap. CDR1 SGDLS and CDR2 YYNGEE come from the germline V gene. The CDR3 loop is CASSADRNTQYF. The DNA of the CDR3 is TGTGCCAGCAGCGCCGACCGGAATACGCAGTATTTT.

At least ten counts were recorded for this clonotype. The chain links TRBV7-9 to TRBJ2-5; 9 bases are a match to TRBD2. J lost 1 base, V lost 5 bases, and 5 bases had no gene match. CDR1 is SEHNR, CDR2 FQNEAQ, per germline (reference sequence). The CDR3 loop spans 15 amino acids. The CDR3 loop reads CASSTSTSGQETQYF. The CDR3 nucleotides are TGTGCCAGCAGCACCTCGACTAGCGGCCAAGAGACCCAGTACTTC.